This paragraph reports one T cell receptor (beta chain). Its specificity is unknown. The data stem from a study of OX40 agonist ivuxolimab in advanced cancers. Study-level information: Every 2 weeks, patients got intravenous ivuxolimab at one of six dose levels (0.01-10 mg/kg). Of the participants, approximately 38% had some prior anti-PD-1, anti-PD-L1 or anti-CTLA-4 therapy, which was allowed.

Study-level findings and limits: Also showing low normalized T-cell clonal expansion were some of the nonresponders.

This table comes from immunoSEQ multiplex PCR, and its TCRdb copy is limited to in-frame clones, with some not included. This sample has about 79,000 clones; 94% occur once, and the top ten carry 9.5% to 10%. The sample was CD4+ or CD8+ T cells sorted from blood, taken in a trial of the OX40 agonist ivuxolimab. The receptor comes from an adult with an advanced solid tumor such as melanoma, head and neck, liver or kidney cancer.

CDR3 sequence (DNA): TGTGCCAGCAGTTCCGTGGAGCAGTTCTTC. This encodes CASSSVEQFF. The chain carries TRBV28 and TRBJ2-1; D is ambiguous. The CDR3 sequence is 10 residues long. Germline CDR1 is MDHEN and CDR2 is SYDVKM. V was pared by 4 bases and J by 10 bases, with 5 bases between.